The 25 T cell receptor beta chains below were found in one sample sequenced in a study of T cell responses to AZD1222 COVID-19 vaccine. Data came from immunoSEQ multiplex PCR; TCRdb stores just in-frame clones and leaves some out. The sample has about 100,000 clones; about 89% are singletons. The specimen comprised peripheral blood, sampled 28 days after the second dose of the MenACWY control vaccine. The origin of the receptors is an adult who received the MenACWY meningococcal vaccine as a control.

The DNA of the CDR3 is TGCGCCAGCAGCCAAGAAATGCTCGCGGGACAGGGGATCCTCAATCAGCCCCAGCATTTT. This sequence encodes CASSQEMLAGQGILNQPQHF. The chain combines TRBV4-1 with TRBJ1-5, with 10 nucleotides matching TRBD1. Germline lookup yields CDR1 MGHRA and CDR2 YSYEKL. The ends lost 0 bases at V and 3 bases at J; junction bases unmatched: 14. The CDR3 contains 20 residues.

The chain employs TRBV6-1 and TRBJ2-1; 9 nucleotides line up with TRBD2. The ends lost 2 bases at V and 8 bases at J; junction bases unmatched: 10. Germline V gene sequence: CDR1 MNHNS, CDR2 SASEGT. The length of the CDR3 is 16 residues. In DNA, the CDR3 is TGTGCCAGCAGTGAAATGAGCGCGGGGGGGCTCTATGAGCAGTTCTTC. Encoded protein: CASSEMSAGGLYEQFF.

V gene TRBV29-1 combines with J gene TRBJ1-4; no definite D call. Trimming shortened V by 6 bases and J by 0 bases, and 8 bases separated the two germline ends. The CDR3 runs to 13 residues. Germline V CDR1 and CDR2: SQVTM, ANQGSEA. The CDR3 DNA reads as TGCAGCGTCCTTCTTCCAACTAATGAAAAACTGTTTTTT. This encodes CSVLLPTNEKLFF.

DNA for the CDR3: TGTGCCAGCAGTCGCCTCTGGACAGCCCCGAATGAAAAACTGTTTTTT. This encodes CASSRLWTAPNEKLFF. V and J are TRBV28 and TRBJ1-4; weak D call: TRBD1 (6 bases). This CDR3 has 16 amino acids. Germline CDR1 and CDR2: MDHEN and SYDVKM. V was cut by 5 bases and J by 5 bases, with 18 bases left in between.

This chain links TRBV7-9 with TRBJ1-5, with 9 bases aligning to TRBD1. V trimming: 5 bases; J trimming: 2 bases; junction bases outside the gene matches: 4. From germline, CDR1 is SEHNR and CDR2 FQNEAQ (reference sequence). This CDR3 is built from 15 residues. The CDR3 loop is CASSQGQGRNQPQHF. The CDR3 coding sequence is TGTGCCAGCAGCCAGGGACAGGGCCGCAATCAGCCCCAGCATTTT.

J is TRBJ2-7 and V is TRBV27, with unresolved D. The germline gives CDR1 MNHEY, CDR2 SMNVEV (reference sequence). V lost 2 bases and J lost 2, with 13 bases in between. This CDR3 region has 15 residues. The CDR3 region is CASSLNRVGPYEQYF. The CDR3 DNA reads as TGTGCCAGCAGTTTAAACCGGGTAGGCCCCTACGAGCAGTACTTC.

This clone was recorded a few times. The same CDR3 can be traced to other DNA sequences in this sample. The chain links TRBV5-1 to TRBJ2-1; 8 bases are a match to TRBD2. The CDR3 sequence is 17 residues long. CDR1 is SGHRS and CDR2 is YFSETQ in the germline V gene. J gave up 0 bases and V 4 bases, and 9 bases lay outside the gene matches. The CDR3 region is CASSLGLAGNSYNEQFF. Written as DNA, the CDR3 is TGCGCCAGCAGCCTTGGACTAGCCGGAAACTCCTACAATGAGCAGTTCTTC.

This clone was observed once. As DNA, the CDR3 is TGTGCCAGCAGTCGTCAGGGGGCTGGGGAAAAACTGTTTTTT. This translates into CASSRQGAGEKLFF. This sequence joins TRBV7-9 and TRBJ1-4; 8 bases agree with TRBD1. With 6 bases clipped from V and 8 bases from J, the junction kept 8 bases outside the gene matches. The CDR3 extends over 14 amino acids. Germline V lookup: CDR1 SEHNR, CDR2 FQNEAQ (reference sequence).

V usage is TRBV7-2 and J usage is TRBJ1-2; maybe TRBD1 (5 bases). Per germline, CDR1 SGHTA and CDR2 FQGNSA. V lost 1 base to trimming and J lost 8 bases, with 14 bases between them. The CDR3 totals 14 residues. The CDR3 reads CASSLVGQGFGYTF. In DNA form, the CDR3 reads TGTGCCAGCAGCTTAGTAGGGCAGGGATTCGGCTACACCTTC.

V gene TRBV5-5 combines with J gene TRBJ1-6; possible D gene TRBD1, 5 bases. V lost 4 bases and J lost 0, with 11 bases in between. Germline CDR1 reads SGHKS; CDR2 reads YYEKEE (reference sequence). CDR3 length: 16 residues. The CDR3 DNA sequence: TGTGCCAGCAGCGGGGGTTCGGACTCCTATAATTCACCCCTCCACTTT. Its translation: CASSGGSDSYNSPLHF.

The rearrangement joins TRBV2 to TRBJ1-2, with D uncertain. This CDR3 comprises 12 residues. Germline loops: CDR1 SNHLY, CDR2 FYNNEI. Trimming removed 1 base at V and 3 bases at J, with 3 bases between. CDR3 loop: CASSEEDYGYTF. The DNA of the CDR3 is TGTGCCAGCAGTGAAGAGGACTATGGCTACACCTTC. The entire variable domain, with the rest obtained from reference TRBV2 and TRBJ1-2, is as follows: EPEVTQTPSHQVTQMGQEVILRCVPISNHLYFYWYRQILGQKVEFLVSFYNNEISEKSEIFDDQFSVERPDGSNFTLKIRSTKLEDSAMYFCASSEEDYGYTFGSGTRLTVV.

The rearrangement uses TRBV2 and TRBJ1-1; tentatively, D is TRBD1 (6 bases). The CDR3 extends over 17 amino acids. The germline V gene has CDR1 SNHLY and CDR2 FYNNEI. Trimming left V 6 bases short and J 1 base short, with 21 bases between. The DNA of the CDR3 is TGTGCCAGCAGATTTACCCTTCTCTCGGGGGCGAACACTGAAGCTTTCTTT. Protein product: CASRFTLLSGANTEAFF.

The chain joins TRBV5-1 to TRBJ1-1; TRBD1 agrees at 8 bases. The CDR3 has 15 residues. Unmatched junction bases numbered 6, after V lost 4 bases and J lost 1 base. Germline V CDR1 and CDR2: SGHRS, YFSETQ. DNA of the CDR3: TGCGCCAGCAGCCCTGGCGACAGGGGGAACACTGAAGCTTTCTTT. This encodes CASSPGDRGNTEAFF. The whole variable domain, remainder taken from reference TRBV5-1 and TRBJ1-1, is KAGVTQTPRYLIKTRGQQVTLSCSPISGHRSVSWYQQTPGQGLQFLFEYFSETQRNKGNFPGRFSGRQFSNSRSEMNVSTLELGDSALYLCASSPGDRGNTEAFFGQGTRLTVV.

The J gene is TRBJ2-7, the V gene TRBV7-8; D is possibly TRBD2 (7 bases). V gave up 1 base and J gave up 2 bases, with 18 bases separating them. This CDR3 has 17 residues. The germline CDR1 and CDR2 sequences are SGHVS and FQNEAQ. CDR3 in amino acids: CASSLVGGQSLAYEQYF. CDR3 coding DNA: TGTGCCAGCAGCTTAGTCGGGGGGCAATCCCTCGCCTACGAGCAGTACTTC. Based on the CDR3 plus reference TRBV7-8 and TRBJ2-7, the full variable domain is GAGVSQSPRYKVAKRGQDVALRCDPISGHVSLFWYQQALGQGPEFLTYFQNEAQLDKSGLPSDRFFAERPEGSVSTLKIQRTQQEDSAVYLCASSLVGGQSLAYEQYFGPGTRLTVT.

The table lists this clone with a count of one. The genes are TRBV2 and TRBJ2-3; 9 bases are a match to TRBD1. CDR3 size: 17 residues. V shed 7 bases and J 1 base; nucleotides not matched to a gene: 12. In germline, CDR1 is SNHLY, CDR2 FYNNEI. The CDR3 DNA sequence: TGTGCCAGCACCAGAATTAACAGGGGGCGAGGCACAGATACGCAGTATTTT. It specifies CASTRINRGRGTDTQYF.

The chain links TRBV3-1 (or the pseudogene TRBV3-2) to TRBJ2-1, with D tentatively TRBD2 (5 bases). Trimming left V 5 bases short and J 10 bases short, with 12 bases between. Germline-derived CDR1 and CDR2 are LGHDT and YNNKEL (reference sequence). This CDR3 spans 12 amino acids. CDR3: CASSWEPTEQFF. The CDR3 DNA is TGTGCCAGCAGCTGGGAGCCGACGGAGCAGTTCTTC.

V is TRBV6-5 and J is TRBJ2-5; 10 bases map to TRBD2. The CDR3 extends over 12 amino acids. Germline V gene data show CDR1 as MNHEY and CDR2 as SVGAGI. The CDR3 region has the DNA TGTGCAAGCGGGGGGGCAGGCGGGACCCAGTACTTC. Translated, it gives CASGGAGGTQYF.

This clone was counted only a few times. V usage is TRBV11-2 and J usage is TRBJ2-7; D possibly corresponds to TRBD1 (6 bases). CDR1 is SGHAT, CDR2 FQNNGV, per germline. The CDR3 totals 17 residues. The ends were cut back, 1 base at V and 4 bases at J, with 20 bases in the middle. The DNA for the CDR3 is TGTGCCAGCAGCTTAGGCCTGACAGGCGCAACCATTTACGAGCAGTACTTC. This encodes CASSLGLTGATIYEQYF.

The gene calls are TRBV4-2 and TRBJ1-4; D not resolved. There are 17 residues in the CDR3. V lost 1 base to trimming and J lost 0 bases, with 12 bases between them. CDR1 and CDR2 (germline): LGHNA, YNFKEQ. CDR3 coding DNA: TGTGCCAGCAGCCAAGGAGATGCGGGTACAACTAATGAAAAACTGTTTTTT. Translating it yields CASSQGDAGTTNEKLFF.

The CDR3: CASSLRLTTDTQYF. CDR3 DNA sequence: TGTGCCAGCAGCCTCAGGTTAACGACAGATACGCAGTATTTT. This rearrangement joins TRBV7-2 to TRBJ2-3; D is unresolved. V lost 5 bases, J lost 3 bases, and 12 bases lay in between. This CDR3 region has 14 residues. Germline assignment: CDR1 SGHTA and CDR2 FQGNSA.

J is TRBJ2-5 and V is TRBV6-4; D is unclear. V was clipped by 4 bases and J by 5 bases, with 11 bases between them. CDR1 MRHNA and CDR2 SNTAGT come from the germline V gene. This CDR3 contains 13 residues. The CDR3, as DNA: TGTGCCAGCAGTGTCGACGTGGGGGAGACCCAGTACTTC. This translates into CASSVDVGETQYF.

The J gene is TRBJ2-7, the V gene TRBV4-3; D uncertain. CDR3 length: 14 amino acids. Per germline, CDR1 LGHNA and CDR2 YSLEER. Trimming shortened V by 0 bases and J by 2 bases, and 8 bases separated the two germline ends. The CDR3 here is CASSQDRRAYEQYF. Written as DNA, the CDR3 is TGCGCCAGCAGCCAAGATAGACGGGCCTACGAGCAGTACTTC.

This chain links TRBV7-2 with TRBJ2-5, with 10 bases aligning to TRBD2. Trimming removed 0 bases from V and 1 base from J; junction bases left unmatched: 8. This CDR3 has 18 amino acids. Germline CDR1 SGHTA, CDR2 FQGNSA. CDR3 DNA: TGTGCCAGCAGCTTAGCCTTTAGCGGGGGGCGTTCCCAAGAGACCCAGTACTTC. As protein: CASSLAFSGGRSQETQYF.

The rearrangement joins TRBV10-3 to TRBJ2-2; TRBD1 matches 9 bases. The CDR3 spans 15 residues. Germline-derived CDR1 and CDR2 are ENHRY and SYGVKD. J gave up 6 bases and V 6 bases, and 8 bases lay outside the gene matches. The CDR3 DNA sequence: TGTGCCATCAGCCCGGCCGGGACAGGGTCCGGGGAGCTGTTTTTT. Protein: CAISPAGTGSGELFF.

The CDR3, as DNA: TGTGCCAGCAGTCCGAGAATCCCACCCTACGAGCAGTACTTC. It codes for CASSPRIPPYEQYF. This chain connects TRBV28 to TRBJ2-7; D is uncertain. CDR3 length: 14 residues. V was clipped by 5 bases and J by 2 bases, with 13 bases between them. Germline CDR1 and CDR2: MDHEN and SYDVKM.